The present TCR beta chain was sequenced within a study of naive and memory T cell subsets. Alpha and beta constant region primers primed reverse transcription for blood and skin samples. The SP2 primer and nested alpha and beta constant region primers amplified ligated cDNA in four rounds. TCRdb re-called the 5' RACE reads with MiXCR, one entry per CDR3 protein. This sample has under 25,000 distinct CDR3 sequences, with roughly 4.1% found just once. Whole-blood samples were 2 to 3 ml of peripheral blood from healthy adult volunteers. The sample holds many counts of this clonotype. CDR1 is MGHRA and CDR2 is YSYEKL in the germline V gene. J lost 3 bases, V lost 3 bases, and 4 bases had no gene match. CDR3 length equals 14 residues.

V and J are TRBV4-1 and TRBJ1-2, with 7 bases that match TRBD1. This sequence was found in a male donor in good health. CDR3 residues: CASSQGTVDYGYTF. The CDR3 DNA follows: TGCGCCAGCAGCCAGGGGACAGTAGACTATGGCTACACCTTC.